The 4 T cell receptor beta chains reported below all come from one sample, sequenced in a study of lymphopenia after photon versus proton radiotherapy. Sequencing used immunoSEQ multiplex PCR; TCRdb keeps in-frame clones, though not all of them. The sample has more than 5,500 clones; more than 65% are singletons. The specimen comprised peripheral blood, sampled from a patient treated with photon-based radiotherapy. These receptors originate from a man aged 25 to 45 with gastric cancer.

The rearrangement links TRBV28 to TRBJ2-3; 7 bases are a match to TRBD1. The V and J ends lost 4 bases and 4 bases, in that order; junction bases with no gene match: 11. Germline V gene lookup returns CDR1 MDHEN and CDR2 SYDVKM. This CDR3 is built from 16 residues. CDR3 DNA sequence: TGTGCCAGCAGTTCAATCCAGGGGGTGCGGGCAGATACGCAGTATTTT. Translating gives CASSSIQGVRADTQYF.

The J gene is TRBJ1-5, the V gene TRBV5-5; D remains ambiguous. V dropped 2 bases and J dropped 7 bases, with 10 bases sitting between them. CDR1 is SGHKS, CDR2 YYEKEE, per germline (reference sequence). This CDR3 is 13 amino acids long. The CDR3 loop reads CASSLDVEQPQHF. Written as DNA, the CDR3 is TGTGCCAGCAGCTTAGATGTGGAACAGCCCCAGCATTTT. Complete variable domain (other parts from reference TRBV5-5 and TRBJ1-5): DAGVTQSPTHLIKTRGQQVTLRCSPISGHKSVSWYQQVLGQGPQFIFQYYEKEERGRGNFPDRFSARQFPNYSSELNVNALLLGDSALYLCASSLDVEQPQHFGDGTRLSIL.

The chain couples TRBV2 to TRBJ2-4, with TRBD2 identical over 7 bases. This CDR3 region has 16 residues. Germline V gene data show CDR1 as SNHLY and CDR2 as FYNNEI. The J segment lost 1 base and the V segment lost 5 bases, leaving 8 bases of the junction unmatched. CDR3 residues: CASSPRLAAAKNIQYF. The CDR3, as DNA: TGTGCCAGCAGTCCTCGGCTAGCGGCGGCCAAAAACATTCAGTACTTC.

The genes are TRBV7-9 and TRBJ1-6, with TRBD1 identical over 7 bases. Germline-derived CDR1 and CDR2 are SEHNR and FQNEAQ (reference sequence). The V segment lost 3 bases and the J segment 5 bases; nucleotides outside the gene matches: 1. This CDR3 has 14 amino acids. CDR3 bases: TGTGCCAGCAGCTTGGGACAGAATAATTCACCCCTCCACTTT. Amino acid sequence: CASSLGQNNSPLHF.